This T cell receptor (beta chain) was recovered during a study of blood T cell repertoires in COVID-19. As processed by the authors: Researchers report that nucleated cell counts were estimated from reference gene primer amplification. The data were produced by immunoSEQ multiplex PCR, yet TCRdb's version contains in-frame clones alone and is incomplete. That table supplies the V and J calls and clone size; D and trimming were determined from the DNA. The table records 250,000 to 300,000 clones, around nine tenths of them present only once. There are 15 residues in the CDR3. The germline V and J ends were trimmed by 3 bases and 1 base, with 10 bases remaining between them. Germline V gene sequence: CDR1 MRHNA, CDR2 SNTAGT.

The V call is TRBV6-4, the J call TRBJ2-1; D ambiguous. Sequencing was carried out using PBMCs or T cells enriched from blood (not recorded which). The clonotype comes from a woman between 50 and 59 years old who had been exposed to COVID-19. CDR3 residues: CASSEEQWSYNEQFF. The CDR3 DNA reads TGTGCCAGCAGTGAAGAACAGTGGTCCTACAATGAGCAGTTCTTC.